The source of this T cell receptor beta chain is a study of blood T cells in healthy people across ages. Primed by a sample-barcoded 5' primer and a J-beta primer mix, a second PCR proceeded for about 7 to 12 cycles. The template-switch adaptor was a 5' adaptor with 12 random nucleotides. It tagged each cDNA molecule. TCRdb analysed the 5' RACE reads with MiXCR anew, one entry per CDR3 protein. The sample consists of 650,000 to 900,000 distinct CDR3 sequences, around 68% of them appearing once. The J segment lost 9 bases and the V segment lost 6 bases, leaving 10 bases of the junction unmatched. Germline lookup yields CDR1 DFQATT and CDR2 SNEGSKA (reference sequence). This CDR3 comprises 13 residues.

Sequencing was carried out using blood. The sequence came from a man younger than 40 in good health. The genes are TRBV20-1 and TRBJ2-2, with 7 bases fitting TRBD2. The CDR3 spells CSAQTGGSWELFF. The CDR3 DNA is TGCAGTGCCCAAACGGGGGGAAGCTGGGAGCTGTTTTTT.